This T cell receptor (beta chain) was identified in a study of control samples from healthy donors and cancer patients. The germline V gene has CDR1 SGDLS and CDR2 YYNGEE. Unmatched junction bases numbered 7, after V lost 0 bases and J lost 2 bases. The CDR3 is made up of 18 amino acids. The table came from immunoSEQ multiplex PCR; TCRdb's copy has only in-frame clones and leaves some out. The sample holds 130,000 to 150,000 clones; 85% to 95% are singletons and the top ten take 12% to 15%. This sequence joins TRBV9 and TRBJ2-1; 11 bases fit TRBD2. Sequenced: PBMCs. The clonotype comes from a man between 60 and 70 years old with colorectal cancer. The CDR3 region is CASSVEGGLAGTYNEQFF. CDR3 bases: TGTGCCAGCAGCGTAGAGGGCGGACTAGCGGGTACCTACAATGAGCAGTTCTTC.